The 21 T cell receptor beta chains given below trace back to one sample, sequenced in a study of breast tumors, draining lymph nodes, adjacent tissues. Axillary draining lymph nodes of breast cancer patients supplied the node samples. MiXCR was run by TCRdb on the multiplex PCR reads, yielding one entry per CDR3 protein. The table has about 270,000 distinct CDR3 sequences, over 30% seen once; the top ten hold around 1.1%. The sample comprised axillary lymph node tissue. The receptors stem from a female donor with breast cancer. Some clones in this sample may be carry-over from other donors' samples.

The table lists this clonotype with many counts. The chain recombines TRBV6-5 with TRBJ1-5; 9 positions agree with TRBD1. The CDR3 totals 14 residues. Germline CDR1 reads MNHEY; CDR2 reads SVGAGI. The V gene end was trimmed by 6 bases and the J gene end by 6 bases; junction bases not matched to a gene: 6. The CDR3, as DNA: TGTGCCAGCAGCAAACAGGGGGCAATTCAGCCCCAGCATTTT. It codes for CASSKQGAIQPQHF.

The chain couples TRBV29-1 to TRBJ1-1, with D maybe TRBD1 (5 bases). The CDR3 covers 12 residues. The germline V gene encodes CDR1 SQVTM and CDR2 ANQGSEA. With 4 bases removed from V and 5 bases from J, the gap between germline ends came to 11 bases. The CDR3 DNA sequence: TGCAGCGTTGCAGGGCTTGGGACTGAAGCTTTCTTT. Translation gives CSVAGLGTEAFF.

In this sample, this clonotype turned up many times. This CDR3 is CASSATDRYNEQFF. For the CDR3, the DNA is TGTGCCAGCAGTGCTACGGACAGGTACAATGAGCAGTTCTTC. This chain links TRBV25-1 with TRBJ2-1; 7 bases are shared with TRBD1. CDR1 and CDR2 from the germline V gene are MGHDK and SYGVNS. The CDR3 is 14 amino acids. The junction had 4 bases not matched to a gene; V was cut back by 4 bases and J by 4 bases.

A remark on this clonotype: A clone one base away is much larger, so this may be a read error. The conserved phenylalanine or tryptophan is not found at the CDR3 terminus, so this likely reflects a read error. The J gene is TRBJ2-5, the V gene TRBV7-9; D not resolved. The length of the CDR3 is 18 residues. Germline CDR1 SEHNR, CDR2 FQNEAQ (reference sequence). CDR3 sequence reads: CASSSLRTALMVKEAQYS. The DNA for the CDR3 is TGTGCCAGCAGCTCCCTGAGGACGGCCTTGATGGTTAAAGAGGCCCAGTACTCC.

This clonotype was recorded at least ten times. The rearrangement uses TRBV19 and TRBJ1-4; TRBD1 is a possible D gene (6 bases). The CDR3 totals 16 residues. The germline V and J ends were trimmed by 0 bases and 4 bases, with 12 bases remaining between them. CDR1 and CDR2 from the germline V gene are LNHDA and SQIVND (reference sequence). CDR3 loop: CASSIEQGALNEKLFF. The CDR3 nucleotides are TGTGCCAGTAGTATAGAACAGGGAGCCCTTAATGAAAAACTGTTTTTT.

Points on this clonotype: A much larger clone sits a single nucleotide away, making a read error possible. This rearrangement joins TRBV5-1 to TRBJ2-7; TRBD2 aligns across 9 bases. The V gene's germline CDR1 is SGHRS and CDR2 YFSETQ. The CDR3 loop spans 15 amino acids. V trimming: 0 bases; J trimming: 3 bases; junction bases outside the gene matches: 4. The CDR3 region has the DNA TGCGCCAGCAGCTTGGTAAGCGGGGGGAGCTACGAGCAGTACTTC. Amino acids: CASSLVSGGSYEQYF.

Points on this clonotype: The CDR3 carries no conserved terminal phenylalanine or tryptophan, so it likely arises from a read error. The DNA is left out, because the CDR3 cannot be placed on it with certainty; the CDR3 is given as TCRdb lists it. This rearrangement joins TRBV7-8 to TRBJ2-5; the D call of TRBD1 is as the table states it, not checked on the DNA. The CDR3 extends over 16 residues, inclusive of both ends. Looked up from germline, CDR1 is SGHVS and CDR2 is FQNEAQ. The CDR3 reads CASSLAHRGYGYTFGS.

The gene calls are TRBV10-2 and TRBJ2-5; possibly TRBD1 for D (6 bases). V lost 6 bases and J 1 base, leaving 18 bases between the germline ends. The germline V gene has CDR1 WSHSY and CDR2 SAAADI. The CDR3 covers 16 residues. CDR3 DNA: TGCGCCAGCAGCCTGAGGGGCAGGGGCCTCCAAGAGACCCAGTACTTC. Translated, it gives CASSLRGRGLQETQYF.

As to this clonotype: This may be a read error: a much more frequent sequence differs by one nucleotide. The chain couples TRBV20-1 to TRBJ2-3; D might be TRBD2 (5 bases). Trimming cost V 2 bases and J 6 bases, with 15 bases left between them. Per germline, CDR1 DFQATT and CDR2 SNEGSKA (reference sequence). The CDR3 is made up of 14 amino acids. CDR3 bases: TGCAGTGCTAGAATTGGCGGGCTAAGGGATACGCAGTATTTT. It translates to CSARIGGLRDTQYF.

This clonotype was recorded at least ten times. The chain couples TRBV5-1 to TRBJ1-2; 8 bases are a match to TRBD1. CDR3 length: 14 residues. The trim removed 0 bases at V and 6 bases at J, leaving 4 bases unmatched. CDR1 SGHRS and CDR2 YFSETQ come from the germline V gene. Here the CDR3 reads CASSLGTGSDGYTF. The CDR3 nucleotides are TGCGCCAGCAGCTTGGGGACAGGGAGCGATGGCTACACCTTC.

A remark on this clonotype: A much larger clone is a single base away; this may be a read error. The chain combines TRBV5-5 with TRBJ2-7, with D possibly matching TRBD2 (6 bases). V was clipped by 4 bases and J by 6 bases, with 11 bases between them. Germline lookup yields CDR1 SGHKS and CDR2 YYEKEE (reference sequence). The CDR3 is made up of 12 amino acids. The chain's CDR3 is CASSTAGSEQYF. The DNA for the CDR3 is TGTGCCAGCAGCACGGCGGGGTCCGAGCAGTACTTC.

J is TRBJ2-7 and V is TRBV3-1; D is possibly TRBD2 (6 bases). V gave up 4 bases and J gave up 2 bases, with 15 bases separating them. Germline V gives CDR1 LGHDT, CDR2 YNNKEL (reference sequence). The CDR3 extends over 15 amino acids. The CDR3 coding sequence is TGTGCCAGCAGCCGACTTTCGGGACTGGCCTACGAGCAGTACTTC. Translating gives CASSRLSGLAYEQYF.

This clonotype was detected only a few times. A clone one base away is much larger, so this may be a read error. The CDR3 loop reads CSARTGDGHTF. The CDR3 DNA is TGCAGTGCCCGGACAGGGGATGGCCACACCTTC. V is TRBV20-1 and J is TRBJ1-2, with 9 bases fitting TRBD1. This CDR3 is 11 amino acids long. Germline V gene data show CDR1 as DFQATT and CDR2 as SNEGSKA (reference sequence).

This clonotype has a count of ten or more. This chain links TRBV24-1 with TRBJ2-3, with 10 nucleotides matching TRBD1. CDR3 size: 15 residues. V was pared by 3 bases and J by 7 bases, with 6 bases of the junction left unmatched. CDR1 is KGHDR, CDR2 SFDVKD, per germline. CDR3 in amino acids: CATSDRRTGGNTQYF. For the CDR3, the DNA is TGTGCCACCAGTGATCGGAGGACAGGGGGAAATACGCAGTATTTT.

This clonotype was picked up many times. The J gene is TRBJ2-5, the V gene TRBV15; D possibly matches TRBD1 or TRBD2 (6 bases each). The V and J ends lost 8 bases and 5 bases respectively, with 15 bases between them. Germline CDR1 LNHNV, CDR2 YYDKDF (reference sequence). There are 13 residues in the CDR3. CDR3 region: CATSPGARETQYF. The CDR3 DNA is TGTGCCACCTCCCCGGGGGCTAGGGAGACCCAGTACTTC.

J is TRBJ2-1 and V is TRBV5-5; tentative D call: TRBD2 (7 bases). V gave up 4 bases and J gave up 8 bases, with 22 bases separating them. Germline-derived CDR1 and CDR2 are SGHKS and YYEKEE (reference sequence). The CDR3 consists of 16 residues. This CDR3 reads CASSPAGAGITYEQFF. The CDR3 DNA sequence: TGTGCCAGCAGCCCGGCGGGGGCCGGGATAACTTATGAGCAGTTCTTC.

This clonotype was recorded a few times. The rearrangement links TRBV11-2 to TRBJ2-4, with a tentative D call TRBD2 (5 bases). This CDR3 spans 17 amino acids. V dropped 1 base and J dropped 6 bases, with 19 bases sitting between them. Germline V CDR1 and CDR2: SGHAT, FQNNGV. CDR3 bases: TGTGCCAGCAGCTTAGTCGGGTTGAGGGATGGTTTAAACATTCAGTACTTC. As protein: CASSLVGLRDGLNIQYF.

Turning to this clonotype: A single base separates this from a much larger clone, so it may be a read error. The genes are TRBV19 and TRBJ2-3; no clear D gene. In germline, CDR1 is LNHDA, CDR2 SQIVND (reference sequence). The CDR3 has 13 residues. The germline V and J ends were trimmed by 4 bases and 3 bases, with 8 bases remaining between them. CDR3 DNA sequence: TGTGCCAGTAGTAACATGGGGACAGATACGCAGTATTTT. Amino acid sequence: CASSNMGTDTQYF.

The chain carries TRBV2 and TRBJ2-7; 8 bases match TRBD1. Germline trimming cut 9 bases from V and 1 base from J; bases unmatched to any gene: 5. Germline CDR1 SNHLY, CDR2 FYNNEI. The CDR3 runs to 13 residues. CDR3 amino acids: CASGTGGSYEQYF. CDR3 sequence (DNA): TGTGCCAGTGGGACAGGAGGGTCCTACGAGCAGTACTTC.

This clonotype was counted at least ten times. The chain uses TRBV25-1 and TRBJ1-3; 10 bases line up with TRBD1. Germline loops: CDR1 MGHDK, CDR2 SYGVNS. With V trimmed by 0 bases and J by 0 bases, 5 bases remained unmatched. This CDR3 spans 18 amino acids. CDR3 amino acids: CASSEYRQGAPSGNTIYF. In DNA form, the CDR3 reads TGTGCCAGCAGTGAATATCGACAGGGGGCCCCCTCTGGAAACACCATATATTTT.

The sample holds many counts of this clonotype. J is TRBJ2-5 and V is TRBV20-1; D possibly corresponds to TRBD1 (6 bases). The CDR3 runs to 12 residues. The V gene's germline CDR1 is DFQATT and CDR2 SNEGSKA (reference sequence). The V gene lost 6 bases and the J gene lost 0 bases, with 8 bases spanning the gap. The CDR3 nucleotides are TGCAGTGCAGGACAGAACCAAGAGACCCAGTACTTC. Its translation is CSAGQNQETQYF.